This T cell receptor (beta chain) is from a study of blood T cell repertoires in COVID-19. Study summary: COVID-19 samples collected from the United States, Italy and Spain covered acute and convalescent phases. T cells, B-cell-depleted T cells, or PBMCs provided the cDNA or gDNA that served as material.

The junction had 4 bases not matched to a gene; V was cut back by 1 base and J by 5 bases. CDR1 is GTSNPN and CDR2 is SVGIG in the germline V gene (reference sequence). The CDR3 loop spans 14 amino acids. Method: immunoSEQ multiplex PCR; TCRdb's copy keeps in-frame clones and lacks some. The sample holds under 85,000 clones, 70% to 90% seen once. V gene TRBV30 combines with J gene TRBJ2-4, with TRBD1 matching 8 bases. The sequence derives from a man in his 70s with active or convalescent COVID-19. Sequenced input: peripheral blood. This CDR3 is CAWSGSGQENIQYF. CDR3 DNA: TGTGCCTGGAGTGGGTCGGGACAGGAAAACATTCAGTACTTC.